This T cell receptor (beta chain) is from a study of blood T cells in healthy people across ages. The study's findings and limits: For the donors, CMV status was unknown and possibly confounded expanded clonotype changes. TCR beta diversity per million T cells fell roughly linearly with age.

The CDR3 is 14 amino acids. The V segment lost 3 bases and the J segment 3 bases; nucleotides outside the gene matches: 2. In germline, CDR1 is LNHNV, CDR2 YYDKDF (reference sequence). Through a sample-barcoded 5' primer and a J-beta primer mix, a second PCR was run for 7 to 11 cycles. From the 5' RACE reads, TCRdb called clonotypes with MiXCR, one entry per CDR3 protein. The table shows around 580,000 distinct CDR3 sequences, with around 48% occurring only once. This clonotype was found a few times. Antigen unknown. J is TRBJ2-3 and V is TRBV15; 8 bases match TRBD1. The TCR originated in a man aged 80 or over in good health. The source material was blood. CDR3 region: CATSRDRVTDTQYF. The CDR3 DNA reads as TGTGCCACCAGCAGGGACAGGGTTACAGATACGCAGTATTTT.